Below, 20 T cell receptor beta chains from the same sample are listed, as sequenced in a study of shared clonotypes between healthy human individuals. Produced via immunoSEQ multiplex PCR; TCRdb's table is partial and in-frame only. This table has some 900,000 clones, over 60% appearing once. Sample: memory CD4+ T cells sorted from blood. Subset here: CD45RA-negative fraction. These receptors came from a man between 18 and 29 years old in good health.

A note on this clone: A read error may produce the germline difference seen at one junction end. The gene calls are TRBV7-7 and TRBJ2-5; tentatively, D is TRBD1 (5 bases). The CDR3 runs to 16 residues. Germline V gene data show CDR1 as SSHAT and CDR2 as FNYEAQ (reference sequence). The DNA of the CDR3 is TGTGCTAGCAGCTTAGCCCTTGGGGCAGGCCAAGAGACCCAGTACTTC. Encoded protein: CASSLALGAGQETQYF.

This sequence joins TRBV6-1 and TRBJ1-2, with D tentatively TRBD1 (5 bases). The V end was cut by 5 bases, the J end by 7 bases, with 17 bases between. Germline assignment: CDR1 MNHNS and CDR2 SASEGT. The CDR3 sequence is 14 residues long. The CDR3 DNA follows: TGTGCCAGCAGTCGGGGGGTGGAACTGGGTGGCTACACCTTC. Amino acids: CASSRGVELGGYTF.

The sample holds a few counts of this clone. The rearrangement links TRBV7-2 to TRBJ2-7; the D gene could be TRBD1 or TRBD2 (5 bases each). The germline CDR1 and CDR2 sequences are SGHTA and FQGNSA. The CDR3 loop spans 15 amino acids. The ends were cut back, 5 bases at V and 4 bases at J, with 18 bases in the middle. DNA of the CDR3: TGTGCCAGCAGCCGGGGCCCCGTAGAATTATACGAGCAGTACTTC. Translation: CASSRGPVELYEQYF.

This clone has only a few counts. The chain combines TRBV5-6 with TRBJ1-5; D possibly corresponds to TRBD1 (5 bases). Germline V gene data show CDR1 as SGHDT and CDR2 as YYEEEE. V was cut by 0 bases and J by 3 bases, with 13 bases left in between. The CDR3 totals 16 residues. CDR3 region: CASSLGPRVLNQPQHF. In DNA form, the CDR3 reads TGTGCCAGCAGCTTGGGACCCAGGGTTCTCAATCAGCCCCAGCATTTT.

J is TRBJ1-5 and V is TRBV10-3, with unresolved D. V was shortened by 6 bases and J by 8 bases, with 14 bases between the two germline ends. The V gene's germline CDR1 is ENHRY and CDR2 SYGVKD. CDR3 size: 13 residues. CDR3 amino acids: CAISGPGEEPQHF. CDR3 sequence (DNA): TGTGCCATCAGCGGACCAGGTGAGGAGCCCCAGCATTTT.

This rearrangement joins TRBV6-5 to TRBJ1-5, with D possibly being TRBD1 (6 bases). V lost 6 bases and J 13 bases, leaving 19 bases between the germline ends. This CDR3 region has 13 residues. From germline, CDR1 is MNHEY and CDR2 SVGAGI. In DNA, the CDR3 is TGTGCCAGCAGCCCATTTAGGGGGGGGGTGCAGCATTTT. This encodes CASSPFRGGVQHF.

This chain uses TRBV4-1 with TRBJ1-4; D is possibly TRBD1 (6 bases). This CDR3 spans 13 amino acids. V lost 1 base and J 16 bases, leaving 16 bases between the germline ends. Per the germline V gene, CDR1 is MGHRA and CDR2 is YSYEKL. CDR3 sequence (DNA): TGCGCCAGCAGCCAAGTTGTCAGGGGAAAGGGGTTTTTT. This encodes CASSQVVRGKGFF.

Points on this clone: Additional DNA sequences in this sample encode the identical CDR3. The chain uses TRBV6-5 and TRBJ2-7; 10 positions agree with TRBD1. Germline V gene data show CDR1 as MNHEY and CDR2 as SVGAGI. The CDR3 runs 15 residues. Trimming cost V 3 bases and J 3 bases; bases outside gene matches: 5. The CDR3 nucleotides are TGTGCCAGCAGTTATAGGGACAGGGGCCACTACGAGCAGTACTTC. Amino acid sequence: CASSYRDRGHYEQYF.

Only a few counts were recorded for this clone. The chain links TRBV6-1 to TRBJ2-7; 7 bases match TRBD1. Trimming removed 4 bases from V and 0 bases from J; junction bases left unmatched: 6. The CDR3 consists of 15 residues. Germline V lookup: CDR1 MNHNS, CDR2 SASEGT. The CDR3 DNA sequence: TGTGCCAGCAGTGCCCGGGACAGAAGCTCCTACGAGCAGTACTTC. This sequence encodes CASSARDRSSYEQYF.

The genes are TRBV28 and TRBJ2-1, with 10 bases identical to TRBD1. CDR3 length: 14 amino acids. V dropped 11 bases and J dropped 7; count of bases not matched to a gene: 11. CDR1 is MDHEN and CDR2 is SYDVKM in the germline V gene. CDR3 DNA: TGTGCCTCAAATCTCCCGGGACAGGGGAATGAGCAGTTCTTC. Its translation is CASNLPGQGNEQFF.

The V call is TRBV7-8, the J call TRBJ1-3, with a tentative D call TRBD1 (6 bases). CDR3 size: 17 residues. The germline V gene encodes CDR1 SGHVS and CDR2 FQNEAQ. V shed 3 bases and J shed 0 bases, with 15 bases lying between them. In nucleotides, the CDR3 is TGTGCCAGCAGCTTGGGCGGGGGCAGAAGCTCTGGAAACACCATATATTTT. Translated, it gives CASSLGGGRSSGNTIYF.

This rearrangement joins TRBV25-1 to TRBJ2-1; 8 positions agree with TRBD2. CDR3 length: 12 residues. CDR1 is MGHDK and CDR2 is SYGVNS in the germline V gene. V gave up 6 bases and J gave up 15 bases; unmatched junction bases: 10. The CDR3 spells CASRAAAGGLFF. CDR3 nucleotide sequence: TGTGCCAGCAGGGCGGCGGCGGGAGGTTTGTTCTTC.

This chain connects TRBV28 to TRBJ2-7; a possible D gene is TRBD1 (6 bases). CDR1 MDHEN and CDR2 SYDVKM come from the germline V gene. Trimming shortened V by 4 bases and J by 3 bases, and 7 bases separated the two germline ends. The CDR3 has 12 amino acids. CDR3 residues: CASSWDNYEQYF. As DNA, the CDR3 is TGTGCCAGCAGTTGGGACAACTACGAGCAGTACTTC. Together with reference TRBV28 and TRBJ2-7, the CDR3 gives the full variable domain: DVKVTQSSRYLVKRTGEKVFLECVQDMDHENMFWYRQDPGLGLRLIYFSYDVKMKEKGDIPEGYSVSREKKERFSLILESASTNQTSMYLCASSWDNYEQYFGPGTRLTVT.

This clone was detected once. The rearrangement joins TRBV19 to TRBJ1-3; 8 nucleotides line up with TRBD1. V lost 9 bases and J lost 9; bases outside the gene matches: 13. CDR3 length equals 14 residues. CDR1 is LNHDA and CDR2 is SQIVND in the germline V gene (reference sequence). The CDR3 sequence is CASSIGQGAVTIYF. CDR3 DNA sequence: TGTGCCAGCTCCATTGGACAGGGTGCGGTCACCATATATTTT.

The rearrangement joins TRBV11-3 to TRBJ2-3; 9 nucleotides match TRBD2. The V and J ends lost 0 bases and 8 bases, in that order; junction bases with no gene match: 6. The CDR3 loop spans 15 amino acids. Germline V gives CDR1 SGHNT, CDR2 YENEEA. The CDR3 spells CASSLDALAGGTQYF. The CDR3 DNA is TGTGCCAGCAGCTTAGATGCACTAGCGGGTGGTACGCAGTATTTT.

The chain couples TRBV27 to TRBJ1-5; D perhaps matches TRBD1 (5 bases). CDR1 and CDR2 from the germline V gene are MNHEY and SMNVEV (reference sequence). The CDR3 sequence is 17 residues long. The V end lost 3 bases, the J end lost 4 bases, and 19 bases lay between the germline ends. CDR3 coding DNA: TGTGCCAGCAGTTTGGGTGGTAGCTGGGACGGGAATCAGCCCCAGCATTTT. Its translation: CASSLGGSWDGNQPQHF.

There are many counts of this clone. The chain is built from TRBV5-1 and TRBJ1-2; D is ambiguous. The CDR3 totals 15 residues. CDR1 is SGHRS and CDR2 is YFSETQ in the germline V gene. Trimming took off 4 bases at V and 2 bases at J, with 15 bases between the two ends. The CDR3 loop is CASSLFTAGNYGYTF. The CDR3 nucleotides are TGCGCCAGCAGCCTGTTTACCGCCGGGAACTATGGCTACACCTTC.

This chain links TRBV19 with TRBJ1-4; TRBD1 is a possible D gene (5 bases). Trimming left V 3 bases short and J 5 bases short, with 10 bases between. CDR3 length equals 14 residues. Germline CDR1 and CDR2: LNHDA and SQIVND (reference sequence). The CDR3 loop is CASSMTAANEKLFF. The CDR3 DNA follows: TGTGCCAGTAGTATGACAGCGGCGAATGAAAAACTGTTTTTT.

This chain connects TRBV6-1 to TRBJ2-7; TRBD1 is a possible D gene (5 bases). CDR3 size: 15 residues. V lost 4 bases and J lost 2, with 15 bases in between. The germline CDR1 and CDR2 sequences are MNHNS and SASEGT. As DNA, the CDR3 is TGTGCCAGCAGTGCTGGTGGCAGGGCAACCTACGAGCAGTACTTC. Translation gives CASSAGGRATYEQYF.

V usage is TRBV5-1 and J usage is TRBJ1-2; D is perhaps TRBD1 (6 bases). From germline, CDR1 is SGHRS and CDR2 YFSETQ. Deletions cut 4 bases from V and 8 bases from J, with 24 bases between. The CDR3 consists of 16 residues. The CDR3 DNA reads TGCGCCAGCAGCATACCGACAGGCCCCCTTGGGGGAGGCTACACCTTC. Residues: CASSIPTGPLGGGYTF.